This T cell receptor beta chain comes out of a study of cytomegalovirus exposure and HLA in healthy donors. Study-wide results and caveats: Later on, analysis showed that most CMV-associated TCR beta chains appeared to be HLA-restricted. Later on, an analysis tied 15,000 or so TCR beta sequences to HLA alleles at 0.05 false discovery rate. In a later analysis, a missense DCLRE1C variant was linked to TCR beta V- and J-gene trimming. Data from an earlier analysis indicated that most TCR beta V segments were productive either about 90% or about 30% of the time.

Remarks on this clone: Its antigen is unidentified.

The PCR contained 60 Vbeta and 13 Jbeta primers. Only in-frame clones appear in the TCRdb table, and some are missing; sequencing was by immunoSEQ multiplex PCR. The sample's table shows roughly 100,000 clones. CDR3 size: 16 residues. Germline-derived CDR1 and CDR2 are KGHSH and LQKENI. V was trimmed by 4 bases and J by 0 bases, leaving 13 bases between them. The sequence derives from a man aged 40-55 years in good health and CMV-seronegative. Sequenced material: PBMCs. This rearrangement joins TRBV18 to TRBJ1-5; the D is unclear. CDR3 amino acids: CASSLDVGDSNQPQHF. The CDR3 nucleotides are TGTGCCAGCTCACTTGACGTAGGAGATAGCAATCAGCCCCAGCATTTT. The full variable domain, completed using reference TRBV18 and TRBJ1-5, is NAGVMQNPRHLVRRRGQEARLRCSPMKGHSHVYWYRQLPEEGLKFMVYLQKENIIDESGMPKERFSAEFPKEGPSILRIQQVVRGDSAAYFCASSLDVGDSNQPQHFGDGTRLSIL.